This TCR beta chain stems from a study of blood T cell repertoires in COVID-19. Losses at the gene ends were 9 bases for V and 1 base for J; bases not matched to a gene: 2. CDR3 size: 12 residues. Germline V gene data show CDR1 as SSHAT and CDR2 as FNYEAQ (reference sequence). In the authors' workflow: Cell counts per sample came from amplifying reference gene primers. Profiled with immunoSEQ multiplex PCR; TCRdb holds only in-frame clones, not every one. That table furnishes V, J and clone size, whereas the DNA furnished D and trimming. The sample contains some 100,000 clones, around 92% of which appear only once.

The chain employs TRBV7-7 and TRBJ1-1; TRBD1 matches 7 bases. This receptor was identified in a man in his forties or fifties with active COVID-19. Sequenced sample: peripheral blood. CDR3 protein: CARGQTNTEAFF. CDR3 coding DNA: TGTGCCAGGGGACAGACGAACACTGAAGCTTTCTTT.